This T cell receptor beta chain was recorded in a study of blood T cell repertoires in COVID-19. This CDR3 region has 15 residues. CDR1 is SGHRS, CDR2 YFSETQ, per germline. Trimming left V 3 bases short and J 2 bases short, with 15 bases between. Clones were sequenced by immunoSEQ multiplex PCR, and TCRdb holds only the in-frame ones, with some missing. This sample yields 200,000 to 300,000 clones, of which approximately 80% are seen a single time; around 7% belongs to the top ten. The rearrangement links TRBV5-1 to TRBJ2-7; tentatively, D is TRBD2 (5 bases). This TCR came from a woman of 80 years or more with COVID-19, enrolled during active disease. Sample: peripheral blood. The CDR3 is CASSSDAAGAYEQYF. The DNA for the CDR3 is TGCGCCAGCAGCTCAGATGCGGCCGGGGCCTACGAGCAGTACTTC.